This T cell receptor (beta chain) was identified during a study of blood T cell repertoires in COVID-19. Sequencing used immunoSEQ multiplex PCR; TCRdb keeps in-frame clones, though not all of them. This table holds a few hundred thousand clones, about 86% found once. This clone came up once. The sequence was collected from a man aged 30 to 45 with acute COVID-19. The material sequenced was PBMCs or T cells enriched from blood (not recorded which).

The CDR3 coding sequence is TGTGCCAGCAGCTTGACAGGGGCACGGGATTCACCCCTCCACTTT. It is translated as CASSLTGARDSPLHF. The chain employs TRBV11-1 and TRBJ1-6; 8 bases fit TRBD1. This CDR3 is 15 amino acids long. The V segment lost 3 bases and the J segment 8 bases; nucleotides outside the gene matches: 6. CDR1 and CDR2 from the germline V gene are SGHAT and FQDESV (reference sequence).